This TCR beta chain was captured in a study of T cell responses to AZD1222 COVID-19 vaccine. Findings and limits, study-wide: Targeting of unmutated variant regions was reportedly seen in nearly half of spike-specific TCRs. Spike-specific TCR breadth and depth went up after people got two AZD1222 doses. Mostly white British, mostly female donors; authors suggested clonal diversity may be underestimated. Sampling that yielded the repertoires occurred only after the peak T cell response.

The ends lost 1 base at V and 3 bases at J; junction bases unmatched: 0. Germline V gene lookup returns CDR1 KGHSH and CDR2 LQKENI. The CDR3 loop spans 16 amino acids. TCRdb's copy holds only in-frame clones and misses some; the assay was immunoSEQ multiplex PCR. The sample comprises more than 95,000 clones, about 90% of which are singletons, and 4.5% to 5.5% rests with the top ten. Comment on this clone: The antigen is undetermined.

This rearrangement joins TRBV18 to TRBJ2-1; the match to TRBD2 covers 13 bases. The source material was peripheral blood, sampled on day 0 of AZD1222 vaccination. The TCR comes from an adult in good health. The DNA of the CDR3 is TGTGCCAGCTCACCACGACTAGCGGGAGGCTACAATGAGCAGTTCTTC. Its protein is CASSPRLAGGYNEQFF.